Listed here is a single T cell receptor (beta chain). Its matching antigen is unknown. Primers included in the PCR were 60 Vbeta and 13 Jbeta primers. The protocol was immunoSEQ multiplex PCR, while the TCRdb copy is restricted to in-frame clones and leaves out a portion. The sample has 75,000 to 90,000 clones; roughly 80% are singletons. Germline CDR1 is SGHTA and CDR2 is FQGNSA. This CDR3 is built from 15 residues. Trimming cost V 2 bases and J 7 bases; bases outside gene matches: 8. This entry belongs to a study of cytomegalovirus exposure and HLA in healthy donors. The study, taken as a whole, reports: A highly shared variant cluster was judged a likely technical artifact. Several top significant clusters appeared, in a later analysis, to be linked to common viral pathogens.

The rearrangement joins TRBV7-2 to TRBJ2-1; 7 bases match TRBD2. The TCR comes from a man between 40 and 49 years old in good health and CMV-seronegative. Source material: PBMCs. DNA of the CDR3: TGTGCCAGCAGCTTATACGCGGGAGCACGGAATGAGCAGTTCTTC. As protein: CASSLYAGARNEQFF.